A single sample is the source of the 22 T cell receptor beta chains below, sequenced in a study of PD-L1 blockade in urothelial cancer. Assay used: immunoSEQ multiplex PCR; TCRdb lists only in-frame clones, some missing. This table holds 35,000 to 55,000 clones, approximately 82% found once. Sample: PBMCs, taken around atezolizumab (anti-PD-L1) treatment. Receptors originate from a man between 65 and 85 years old with urothelial cancer.

V is TRBV28 and J is TRBJ1-1, with a possible D match to TRBD1 (6 bases). The CDR3 is 21 amino acids. Trimming stripped 3 bases from V and 0 bases from J, with 29 bases between. CDR1 and CDR2 (germline): MDHEN, SYDVKM. The CDR3 nucleotides read TGTGCCAGCAGTTTGCTCGGGGTGGCAGGGGCTCTGAGGGGGATGAACACTGAAGCTTTCTTT. Protein product: CASSLLGVAGALRGMNTEAFF. Combining the CDR3 with reference TRBV28 and TRBJ1-1 gives the whole variable domain DVKVTQSSRYLVKRTGEKVFLECVQDMDHENMFWYRQDPGLGLRLIYFSYDVKMKEKGDIPEGYSVSREKKERFSLILESASTNQTSMYLCASSLLGVAGALRGMNTEAFFGQGTRLTVV.

J is TRBJ1-1 and V is TRBV7-9; 7 nucleotides line up with TRBD1. Per the germline V gene, CDR1 is SEHNR and CDR2 is FQNEAQ (reference sequence). The CDR3 loop spans 13 amino acids. V lost 5 bases and J lost 4; bases outside the gene matches: 4. In nucleotides, the CDR3 is TGTGCCAGCAGCCCCAGGGGGAGCACTGAAGCTTTCTTT. Amino acids: CASSPRGSTEAFF. Using reference TRBV7-9 and TRBJ1-1 for the parts outside the CDR3, the full variable domain is DTGVSQNPRHKITKRGQNVTFRCDPISEHNRLYWYRQTLGQGPEFLTYFQNEAQLEKSRLLSDRFSAERPKGSFSTLEIQRTEQGDSAMYLCASSPRGSTEAFFGQGTRLTVV.

The chain links TRBV4-2 to TRBJ2-4; D is ambiguous. V was pared by 0 bases and J by 7 bases, with 10 bases between. The germline CDR1 and CDR2 sequences are LGHNA and YNFKEQ. The CDR3 has 14 amino acids. The CDR3 protein is CASSQDFRGNIQYF. For the CDR3, the DNA is TGTGCCAGCAGCCAAGATTTTAGAGGTAACATTCAGTACTTC.

The rearrangement joins TRBV5-1 to TRBJ2-2, with 8 bases lining up with TRBD1. CDR3 length equals 16 residues. V shed 0 bases, J shed 7 bases, and the junction held 8 bases outside the gene matches. Germline assignment: CDR1 SGHRS and CDR2 YFSETQ. The CDR3 DNA reads as TGCGCCAGCAGCTTGGGGCAGGGGGCGAGTGGCGGGGAGCTGTTTTTT. This gives the protein CASSLGQGASGGELFF.

V usage is TRBV29-1 and J usage is TRBJ1-2, with 8 positions matching TRBD1. The V segment lost 7 bases and the J segment 4 bases; nucleotides outside the gene matches: 8. The CDR3 has 13 amino acids. CDR1 SQVTM and CDR2 ANQGSEA come from the germline V gene. The CDR3 protein is CSAGQVSSYGYTF. The CDR3 DNA is TGCAGCGCGGGACAGGTGTCATCCTATGGCTACACCTTC. Variable domain in full (rest from reference TRBV29-1 and TRBJ1-2): SAVISQKPSRDICQRGTSLTIQCQVDSQVTMMFWYRQQPGQSLTLIATANQGSEATYESGFVIDKFPISRPNLTFSTLTVSNMSPEDSSIYLCSAGQVSSYGYTFGSGTRLTVV.

This sequence joins TRBV7-9 and TRBJ2-1, with D possibly TRBD2 on 6 matching bases. From germline, CDR1 is SEHNR and CDR2 FQNEAQ (reference sequence). CDR3 length: 14 amino acids. The ends were cut back, 5 bases at V and 10 bases at J, with 18 bases in the middle. The CDR3 coding sequence is TGTGCCAGCAGCCCACCGCACCTAGCGTGGGAGCAGTTCTTC. Its translation is CASSPPHLAWEQFF.

The CDR3 reads CSVEGNRNTEAFF. The CDR3 DNA is TGCAGCGTTGAAGGGAACAGGAACACTGAAGCTTTCTTT. The V gene is TRBV29-1, the J gene TRBJ1-1; D not resolved. This CDR3 has 13 amino acids. V shed 1 base and J shed 1 base, with 7 bases lying between them. Germline CDR1 reads SQVTM; CDR2 reads ANQGSEA.

The rearrangement uses TRBV5-4 and TRBJ2-5, with D perhaps TRBD2 (6 bases). CDR1 is SGHNT, CDR2 YYREEE, per germline (reference sequence). CDR3 size: 15 residues. The V end was cut by 3 bases, the J end by 4 bases, with 16 bases between. The CDR3 here is CASSSGLPSGETQYF. The DNA of the CDR3 is TGTGCCAGCAGCTCTGGACTACCTAGTGGAGAGACCCAGTACTTC.

The chain uses TRBV7-9 and TRBJ2-1, with a tentative D call TRBD2 (5 bases). Per the germline V gene, CDR1 is SEHNR and CDR2 is FQNEAQ (reference sequence). V was pared by 2 bases and J by 9 bases, with 5 bases between. This CDR3 is built from 11 residues. The CDR3, as DNA: TGTGCCAGCAGCTTAACTAGTGAGCAGTTCTTC. Translating it yields CASSLTSEQFF.

The V call is TRBV2, the J call TRBJ2-2; 8 bases fit TRBD1. The CDR3 loop spans 15 amino acids. Per germline, CDR1 SNHLY and CDR2 FYNNEI. The V and J ends lost 5 bases and 2 bases, in that order; junction bases with no gene match: 4. The CDR3 protein is CASSWTGRNTGELFF. CDR3 DNA: TGTGCCAGCAGTTGGACAGGGCGAAACACCGGGGAGCTGTTTTTT.

V usage is TRBV2 and J usage is TRBJ2-2; 8 positions match TRBD1. The V gene end was trimmed by 6 bases and the J gene end by 7 bases; junction bases not matched to a gene: 10. This CDR3 contains 15 residues. The germline V gene has CDR1 SNHLY and CDR2 FYNNEI. As DNA, the CDR3 is TGTGCCAGCAGCGAACAGGGGGTTCAGTACGGGGAGCTGTTTTTT. It yields the protein CASSEQGVQYGELFF.

CDR3 sequence reads: CASSLGTLSYEQYF. DNA of the CDR3: TGTGCCAGCAGCTTGGGGACTCTTTCCTACGAGCAGTACTTC. The chain is built from TRBV7-9 and TRBJ2-7; D perhaps matches TRBD2 (6 bases). Trimming removed 3 bases at V and 1 base at J, with 10 bases between. Looked up from germline, CDR1 is SEHNR and CDR2 is FQNEAQ (reference sequence). CDR3 length: 14 amino acids.

The chain recombines TRBV15 with TRBJ1-3; TRBD1 agrees at 8 bases. The germline V gene has CDR1 LNHNV and CDR2 YYDKDF (reference sequence). V was clipped by 5 bases and J by 4 bases; unmatched bases: 7. The length of the CDR3 is 15 residues. CDR3 bases: TGTGCCACCAGCCGGGACAGGACAGCAGGAAACACCATATATTTT. The encoded protein is CATSRDRTAGNTIYF.

The rearrangement joins TRBV6-1 to TRBJ1-6; D unclear. Germline loops: CDR1 MNHNS, CDR2 SASEGT. The CDR3 has 16 amino acids. Trimming took off 4 bases at V and 11 bases at J, with 21 bases between the two ends. CDR3 residues: CASSASITPATPPLHF. The CDR3 DNA reads TGTGCCAGCAGTGCATCTATAACGCCCGCCACGCCACCCCTCCACTTT.

The chain joins TRBV4-1 to TRBJ1-1; no firm D call. V lost 3 bases and J lost 3, with 17 bases in between. CDR1 and CDR2 from the germline V gene are MGHRA and YSYEKL. The CDR3 totals 16 residues. CDR3 coding DNA: TGCGCCAGCAGCCACGGCCTGACAAGGATGGACACTGAAGCTTTCTTT. Its translation: CASSHGLTRMDTEAFF.

V usage is TRBV29-1 and J usage is TRBJ1-2; D possibly corresponds to TRBD1 (6 bases). Germline V CDR1 and CDR2: SQVTM, ANQGSEA. CDR3 length: 13 amino acids. CDR3 sequence (DNA): TGCAGTGGAAGAAGGGGGGGGCTCTATGGCTACACCTTC. This translates into CSGRRGGLYGYTF.

The rearrangement uses TRBV6-1 and TRBJ2-3; TRBD1 matches at 9 bases. The V and J ends lost 4 bases and 3 bases, in that order; junction bases with no gene match: 11. CDR3 length equals 17 residues. The V gene's germline CDR1 is MNHNS and CDR2 SASEGT. The CDR3 reads CASSGGQGNIRTDTQYF. The CDR3 DNA is TGTGCCAGCAGTGGCGGACAGGGGAATATTCGGACAGATACGCAGTATTTT.

Here the CDR3 reads CASSEAGQPTGELFF. CDR3 sequence (DNA): TGTGCCAGCAGCGAAGCAGGACAACCAACCGGGGAGCTGTTTTTT. The chain joins TRBV9 to TRBJ2-2; tentatively, D is TRBD1 (5 bases). In germline, CDR1 is SGDLS, CDR2 YYNGEE. V was cut by 3 bases and J by 5 bases, with 14 bases left in between. This CDR3 has 15 amino acids.

The chain combines TRBV28 with TRBJ2-7; 8 bases are a match to TRBD1. CDR1 MDHEN and CDR2 SYDVKM come from the germline V gene. After removal of 8 bases from V and 7 bases from J, the junction contained 16 bases not matched to a gene. This CDR3 has 15 residues. The CDR3 sequence is CASRKSTGELREQYF. In nucleotides, the CDR3 is TGTGCCAGCCGGAAATCGACAGGGGAATTGAGGGAGCAGTACTTC.

The CDR3: CASSPRGTGLGNTIYF. In DNA form, the CDR3 reads TGCGCCAGCTCACCCCGGGGGACAGGGCTTGGAAACACCATATATTTT. The V call is TRBV5-1, the J call TRBJ1-3; 9 bases are a match to TRBD1. With 7 bases clipped from V and 3 bases from J, the junction kept 11 bases outside the gene matches. The CDR3 spans 16 residues. Germline assignment: CDR1 SGHRS and CDR2 YFSETQ.

J is TRBJ1-3 and V is TRBV28, with D possibly being TRBD1 (5 bases). Trimming left V 6 bases short and J 4 bases short, with 16 bases between. Germline values: CDR1 MDHEN, CDR2 SYDVKM. The CDR3 contains 15 residues. Here the CDR3 reads CASRSPTEMGNTIYF. DNA for the CDR3: TGTGCCAGCAGGAGCCCGACAGAGATGGGAAACACCATATATTTT.

This chain joins TRBV5-8 and TRBJ1-6, with 7 bases identical to TRBD1. CDR1 is SGHTS, CDR2 YDEGEE, per germline. This CDR3 has 15 residues. Unmatched junction bases numbered 5, after V lost 1 base and J lost 7 bases. The CDR3 DNA is TGTGCCAGCAGCTTGTCTACAGGGGTAAATTCACCCCTCCACTTT. Protein sequence: CASSLSTGVNSPLHF.